The 13 T cell receptor beta chains below all came from one sample that was sequenced in a study of T cells after yellow fever vaccination. MiXCR, applied by TCRdb to the 5' RACE reads, yields one record per CDR3 protein. The sample has hundreds of thousands of distinct CDR3 sequences, about 12% seen once; the top ten hold just under 15%. Sequences were derived from PBMCs, sampled on the day of the yellow fever booster vaccination. All receptors derive from a man aged 30-40 years who received the YFV17D yellow fever vaccine.

This clonotype was detected only a few times. The rearrangement uses TRBV6-1 and TRBJ2-3; the D is unclear. This CDR3 has 14 residues. V was shortened by 11 bases and J by 0 bases, with 15 bases between the two germline ends. Germline values: CDR1 MNHNS, CDR2 SASEGT. The DNA of the CDR3 is TGTGCCGCCGCTCCGGGTGCTAGCACAGATACGCAGTATTTT. Translated, it gives CAAAPGASTDTQYF.

CDR3 loop: CSARIGQINTEAFF. The CDR3 DNA sequence: TGCAGTGCTAGAATTGGACAGATAAACACTGAAGCTTTCTTT. The chain joins TRBV20-1 to TRBJ1-1; possible D gene TRBD1, 6 bases. Germline CDR1 reads DFQATT; CDR2 reads SNEGSKA (reference sequence). V was trimmed by 2 bases and J by 2 bases, leaving 12 bases between them. The CDR3 is made up of 14 amino acids.

J is TRBJ2-2 and V is TRBV4-3; no clear D gene. The CDR3 runs to 14 residues. Germline V gene data show CDR1 as LGHNA and CDR2 as YSLEER. V lost 0 bases, J lost 7 bases, and 9 bases lay in between. CDR3 bases: TGCGCCAGCAGCCAAGAAGCTTCTATCGGGGAGCTGTTTTTT. Residues: CASSQEASIGELFF.

This clonotype was counted between two and nine times. V gene TRBV5-1 combines with J gene TRBJ2-1; perhaps TRBD1 as D (5 bases). Germline CDR1 and CDR2: SGHRS and YFSETQ. With 5 bases removed from V and 0 bases from J, the gap between germline ends came to 12 bases. The CDR3 contains 15 residues. The CDR3 loop reads CASRIDSPSYNEQFF. The CDR3 nucleotides are TGCGCCAGCAGGATTGACAGCCCCTCCTACAATGAGCAGTTCTTC.

This clonotype showed up just a few times. J is TRBJ2-5 and V is TRBV7-9; D unclear. Trimming cost V 1 base and J 5 bases, with 8 bases left between them. Germline values: CDR1 SEHNR, CDR2 FQNEAQ (reference sequence). This CDR3 is built from 13 residues. The CDR3 DNA follows: TGTGCCAGCAGCTTAGTAAGGATGGAGACCCAGTACTTC. Protein: CASSLVRMETQYF.

This clonotype was seen once. This chain joins TRBV20-1 and TRBJ2-7; TRBD2 matches at 8 bases. The CDR3 is 14 amino acids. The germline V gene encodes CDR1 DFQATT and CDR2 SNEGSKA (reference sequence). The trim removed 0 bases at V and 6 bases at J, leaving 7 bases unmatched. The CDR3 DNA reads TGCAGTGCTAGAGAGGCTAGCGGGCCGGGCGAGCAGTACTTC. Amino acid sequence: CSAREASGPGEQYF.

The V and J genes are TRBV3-1 and TRBJ2-7, with D uncertain. V was trimmed by 5 bases and J by 7 bases, leaving 12 bases between them. Germline V lookup: CDR1 LGHDT, CDR2 YNNKEL (reference sequence). The CDR3 loop spans 12 amino acids. The CDR3 is CASSDPIAEQYF. For the CDR3, the DNA is TGTGCCAGCAGCGACCCTATAGCAGAGCAGTACTTC.

In regard to this clonotype: A much larger clone is a single base away; this may be a read error. The CDR3 reads CASSTGAYTYQQYF. The CDR3 DNA reads TGTGCCAGCAGCACGGGGGCGTATACTTACCAGCAGTACTTC. The chain joins TRBV7-2 to TRBJ2-7; D is tentatively TRBD1 or TRBD2 (6 bases each). The CDR3 sequence is 14 residues long. V shed 5 bases and J shed 8 bases, with 19 bases lying between them. Germline V gene lookup returns CDR1 SGHTA and CDR2 FQGNSA.

This chain links TRBV18 with TRBJ2-2; D is uncertain. V was clipped by 4 bases and J by 6 bases, with 12 bases between them. Germline CDR1 reads KGHSH; CDR2 reads LQKENI. The CDR3 runs to 14 residues. CDR3 DNA sequence: TGTGCCAGCTCACTTCTAGATACGGCCGGGGAGCTGTTTTTT. This gives the protein CASSLLDTAGELFF.

The chain employs TRBV7-2 and TRBJ2-7, with 7 bases lining up with TRBD1. Germline values: CDR1 SGHTA, CDR2 FQGNSA. The CDR3 is 14 amino acids. The V and J ends lost 5 bases and 6 bases, in that order; junction bases with no gene match: 10. The CDR3 sequence is CASSNRGSHVEQYF. As DNA, the CDR3 is TGTGCCAGCAGCAACAGGGGTTCGCATGTCGAGCAGTACTTC.

V usage is TRBV12-3 or TRBV12-4 and J usage is TRBJ2-2, with 8 bases identical to TRBD2. The junction had 8 bases not matched to a gene; V was cut back by 6 bases and J by 2 bases. The CDR3 contains 16 residues. The CDR3 DNA reads TGTGCCAGCAGGGGGGTAGCGGGACCTAACACCGGGGAGCTGTTTTTT. It translates to CASRGVAGPNTGELFF.

This clonotype was observed a few times. V gene TRBV5-1 combines with J gene TRBJ1-6, with D possibly matching TRBD1 (6 bases). The germline gives CDR1 SGHRS, CDR2 YFSETQ. This CDR3 contains 16 residues. V was cut by 4 bases and J by 10 bases, with 21 bases left in between. CDR3 in DNA: TGCGCCAGCAGCAGGGGGGGCGACGTCTCGGGATCACCCCTCCACTTT. This encodes CASSRGGDVSGSPLHF.

The CDR3 loop reads CASSLGEGTGEQYF. As DNA, the CDR3 is TGCGCCAGCAGCTTGGGAGAGGGAACCGGCGAGCAGTACTTC. This chain links TRBV5-1 with TRBJ2-7, with D possibly matching TRBD2 (5 bases). The germline V and J ends were trimmed by 0 bases and 6 bases, with 13 bases remaining between them. Germline loops: CDR1 SGHRS, CDR2 YFSETQ. The CDR3 runs to 14 residues.